Sequencing of this TCR beta chain was carried out in a study of blood T cell repertoires in COVID-19. Methods used by the authors: Reference gene primer amplification gave nucleated cell count estimates. The protocol was immunoSEQ multiplex PCR, while the TCRdb copy is restricted to in-frame clones and leaves out a portion. V and J calls and clone size are given by that table; D and trimming were obtained from the DNA. Among about 160,000 clones listed, around 82% were seen once. Germline CDR1 and CDR2: SGHDN and FVKESK. CDR3 length: 16 amino acids. Between the trimmed V and J ends, which lost 1 base and 8 bases, there was a span of 20 bases. This clone was seen more than once but under ten times.

Sequencing input: peripheral blood. The chain joins TRBV14 to TRBJ1-2; D not resolved. This TCR was sampled from a woman aged 40 to 50 with COVID-19, enrolled during active disease. Here the CDR3 reads CASSQGHTNLRLGYTF. DNA for the CDR3: TGTGCCAGCAGCCAAGGGCACACCAACCTCCGCCTGGGCTACACCTTC.